The entry below gives a single T cell receptor (beta chain) sequence along with its context. The data belong to a study of cytomegalovirus exposure and HLA in healthy donors. The V end was cut by 1 base, the J end by 0 bases, with 16 bases between. The CDR3 consists of 18 residues. Germline V gives CDR1 MGHDK, CDR2 SYGVNS. The PCR made use of 60 Vbeta and 13 Jbeta primers. Clones were read by immunoSEQ multiplex PCR, and TCRdb kept only the in-frame ones, dropping some. The repertoire holds some 130,000 clones, with about 80% as singletons. The sample was PBMCs. This chain uses TRBV25-1 with TRBJ2-4; the D gene is possibly TRBD1 (7 bases). The receptor comes from a male donor in good health and CMV-seronegative. The CDR3 DNA sequence: TGTGCCAGCAGTGAATCCGGGGGACAGTCTAAAGCCAAAAACATTCAGTACTTC. Its protein product is CASSESGGQSKAKNIQYF.